Following are 30 T cell receptor beta chains from one sample sequenced in a study of T cells expressing NK-cell markers. TCRdb reprocessed the 5' RACE reads, with one entry per CDR3 protein and no DNA. The repertoire table contains a few hundred thousand distinct CDR3 sequences. The sequencing sample was made of blood T cells: a sorted CD56 or NKG2C T cell subset, CD4+ or CD8+ T cells, or bulk PBMC T cells (not recorded which). These receptors originate from a man in his late teens or twenties in good health.

The CDR3 spells CASSYSTDQETQYF. The V and J genes are TRBV6-5 and TRBJ2-5. CDR1 is MNHEY, CDR2 SVGAGI, per germline. There are 14 residues in the CDR3.

The chain links TRBV6-6 to TRBJ1-1; TCRdb reports TRBD1, a call that lacks DNA to check it against. Germline V gene lookup returns CDR1 MNHNY and CDR2 SVGAGI (reference sequence). The CDR3 spans 12 residues. The CDR3 here is CASSTGWTEAFF.

This chain uses TRBV13 with TRBJ2-1; TCRdb's D call of TRBD1 is untestable without DNA. The CDR3 is 11 amino acids. Germline V gene lookup returns CDR1 PRHDT and CDR2 FYEKMQ (reference sequence). The CDR3 protein is CASSLRDSQFF.

CDR3 region: CASSRTTDTQYF. The chain recombines TRBV5-1 with TRBJ2-3. From germline, CDR1 is SGHRS and CDR2 YFSETQ. This CDR3 is built from 12 residues.

This chain uses TRBV12-3 or TRBV12-4 with TRBJ1-5. The CDR3 has 14 amino acids. The CDR3: CASSLPGLNQPQHF.

The V call is TRBV30, the J call TRBJ1-2; TCRdb gives TRBD1 as the D gene, but with no DNA this cannot be confirmed. Germline CDR1 GTSNPN, CDR2 SVGIG (reference sequence). CDR3 length: 13 amino acids. This CDR3 is CAWSPRRAAGYTF.

The chain has TRBV20-1 and TRBJ1-1; TCRdb gives TRBD1 as the D gene, but with no DNA this cannot be confirmed. Germline CDR1 DFQATT, CDR2 SNEGSKA (reference sequence). The CDR3 runs 14 residues. The CDR3 protein is CSAPGTGVNTEAFF.

The V gene is TRBV6-5, the J gene TRBJ2-5; TCRdb picks TRBD1, but there is no DNA to check that call. The CDR3 runs 14 residues. Germline assignment: CDR1 MNHEY and CDR2 SVGAGI. CDR3 amino acids: CASSYPQGGETQYF.

The V and J genes are TRBV6-6 and TRBJ1-5; the TCRdb call, TRBD1, lacks DNA for checking. From germline, CDR1 is MNHNY and CDR2 SVGAGI (reference sequence). The CDR3 is 13 residues long. CDR3 amino acids: CASRGTVDQPQHF.

J is TRBJ2-5 and V is TRBV5-1; no DNA is available, so the TRBD2 call from TCRdb remains unchecked. Per germline, CDR1 SGHRS and CDR2 YFSETQ. The length of the CDR3 is 19 residues. The CDR3: CASSLFGGSGTRSQETQYF.

V is TRBV4-2 and J is TRBJ2-4. The CDR3 spans 14 residues. Germline V gives CDR1 LGHNA, CDR2 YNFKEQ. The CDR3 reads CASSQASDRDIQYF.

The chain uses TRBV7-2 and TRBJ1-4; the TRBD1 assignment by TCRdb is unverifiable without DNA. Germline V CDR1 and CDR2: SGHTA, FQGNSA. There are 14 residues in the CDR3. CDR3 residues: CASSSGTGGEKLFF.

The chain couples TRBV5-1 to TRBJ2-7; with no DNA, the TCRdb D assignment of TRBD2 cannot be verified. This CDR3 is 16 amino acids long. Germline V gene sequence: CDR1 SGHRS, CDR2 YFSETQ. CDR3 loop: CASSITLAGSSYEQYF. Filled out from reference TRBV5-1 and TRBJ2-7, the complete variable domain reads KAGVTQTPRYLIKTRGQQVTLSCSPISGHRSVSWYQQTPGQGLQFLFEYFSETQRNKGNFPGRFSGRQFSNSRSEMNVSTLELGDSALYLCASSITLAGSSYEQYFGPGTRLTVT.

The rearrangement links TRBV7-2 to TRBJ2-3. The CDR3 contains 13 residues. Germline V CDR1 and CDR2: SGHTA, FQGNSA. The CDR3 region is CASSLRGKRTQYF. Combining the CDR3 with reference TRBV7-2 and TRBJ2-3 gives the whole variable domain GAGVSQSPSNKVTEKGKDVELRCDPISGHTALYWYRQSLGQGLEFLIYFQGNSAPDKSGLPSDRFSAERTGGSVSTLTIQRTQQEDSAVYLCASSLRGKRTQYFGPGTRLTVL.

The chain recombines TRBV20-1 with TRBJ2-1; TCRdb's D call, TRBD2, is unchecked because there is no DNA. The V gene's germline CDR1 is DFQATT and CDR2 SNEGSKA (reference sequence). The CDR3 contains 14 residues. The CDR3 is CSARTHGRYNEQFF.

The chain is built from TRBV20-1 and TRBJ2-3; TCRdb reports TRBD1, a call that lacks DNA to check it against. From germline, CDR1 is DFQATT and CDR2 SNEGSKA (reference sequence). The CDR3 spans 14 residues. CDR3 residues: CSARSQGIADTQYF.

The J gene is TRBJ1-1, the V gene TRBV20-1; TCRdb selects TRBD1, and the lack of DNA leaves this call unchecked. Germline loops: CDR1 DFQATT, CDR2 SNEGSKA (reference sequence). This CDR3 contains 13 residues. The CDR3 is CSARPRVGGEAFF.

V gene TRBV4-2 combines with J gene TRBJ1-1. The CDR3 spans 14 residues. Germline V gene sequence: CDR1 LGHNA, CDR2 YNFKEQ. Here the CDR3 reads CASSQELRKTEAFF.

The V call is TRBV11-1, the J call TRBJ2-5; the TCRdb D gene call, TRBD2, has no DNA to confirm it. Per the germline V gene, CDR1 is SGHAT and CDR2 is FQDESV (reference sequence). The CDR3 spans 18 residues. The chain's CDR3 is CASSFPAFRDSQQETQYF.

The chain combines TRBV6-5 with TRBJ1-5; TCRdb designates TRBD1, a call that cannot be tested without DNA. The CDR3 has 15 amino acids. The germline CDR1 and CDR2 sequences are MNHEY and SVGAGI. Here the CDR3 reads CASSLGQGPNQPQHF.

The chain recombines TRBV5-1 with TRBJ2-3; TCRdb calls TRBD2, which cannot be checked without DNA. The CDR3 is 16 residues long. CDR1 is SGHRS, CDR2 YFSETQ, per germline. CDR3 loop: CASSLLAGEVTDTQYF.

The gene calls are TRBV11-3 and TRBJ2-6. This CDR3 region has 14 residues. Looked up from germline, CDR1 is SGHNT and CDR2 is YENEEA. CDR3 residues: CASSLDIGANVLTF.

The chain is built from TRBV19 and TRBJ2-1; the TCRdb D gene call, TRBD1, has no DNA to confirm it. CDR1 LNHDA and CDR2 SQIVND come from the germline V gene (reference sequence). This CDR3 region has 15 residues. CDR3 sequence: CASRTIGGRYNEQFF.

The chain has TRBV12-3 or TRBV12-4 and TRBJ1-1; TCRdb gives TRBD1 as the D gene, but with no DNA this cannot be confirmed. The CDR3 extends over 13 amino acids. The CDR3 spells CASSLLRGTEAFF.

The chain carries TRBV10-3 and TRBJ1-2; TCRdb picks TRBD1, but there is no DNA to check that call. The CDR3 sequence is 14 residues long. CDR1 is ENHRY, CDR2 SYGVKD, per germline. CDR3 loop: CAISLDREKYGYTF.

The chain couples TRBV5-6 to TRBJ2-1. Germline V gene sequence: CDR1 SGHDT, CDR2 YYEEEE. The CDR3 covers 17 residues. CDR3 sequence: CASSFIKGRDSYNEQFF.

V and J are TRBV27 and TRBJ2-4; no DNA is available, so the TRBD2 call from TCRdb remains unchecked. The CDR3 consists of 20 residues. From germline, CDR1 is MNHEY and CDR2 SMNVEV (reference sequence). The CDR3 is CASSQNPDRRAGVVKNIQYF.

This chain uses TRBV20-1 with TRBJ2-1; the D call of TRBD2 rests on TCRdb alone, since no DNA is present to check it. CDR1 is DFQATT, CDR2 SNEGSKA, per germline (reference sequence). The CDR3 sequence is 19 residues long. Here the CDR3 reads CSARGPGLAGGPGVDEQFF.

V gene TRBV20-1 combines with J gene TRBJ1-5. Germline CDR1 DFQATT, CDR2 SNEGSKA (reference sequence). CDR3 length: 12 residues. CDR3 amino acids: CSASASNQPQHF.

The chain's CDR3 is CAISESVTGANYGYTF. The genes are TRBV10-3 and TRBJ1-2; the D call of TRBD1 rests on TCRdb alone, since no DNA is present to check it. The CDR3 spans 16 residues. Germline lookup yields CDR1 ENHRY and CDR2 SYGVKD.